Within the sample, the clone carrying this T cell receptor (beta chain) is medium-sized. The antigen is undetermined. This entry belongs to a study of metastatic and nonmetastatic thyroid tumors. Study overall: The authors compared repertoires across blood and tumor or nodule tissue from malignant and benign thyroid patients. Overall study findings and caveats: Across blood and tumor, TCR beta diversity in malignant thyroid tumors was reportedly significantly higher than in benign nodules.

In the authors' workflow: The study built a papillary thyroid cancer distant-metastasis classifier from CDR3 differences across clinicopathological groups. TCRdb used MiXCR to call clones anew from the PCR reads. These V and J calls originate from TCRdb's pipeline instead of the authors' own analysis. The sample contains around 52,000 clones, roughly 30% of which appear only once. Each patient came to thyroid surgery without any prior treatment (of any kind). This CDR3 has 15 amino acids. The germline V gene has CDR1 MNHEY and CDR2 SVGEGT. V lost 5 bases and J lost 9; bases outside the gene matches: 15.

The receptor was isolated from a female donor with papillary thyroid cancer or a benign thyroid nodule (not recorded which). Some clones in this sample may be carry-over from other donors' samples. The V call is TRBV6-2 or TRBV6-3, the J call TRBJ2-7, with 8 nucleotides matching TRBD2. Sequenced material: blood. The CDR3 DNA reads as TGTGCCAGCAGTCCGCCGGGACTAGTTCGTGTCGGGCAGTACTTC. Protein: CASSPPGLVRVGQYF.